This record looks at one T cell receptor (beta chain) sequence and its context. The investigators amplified TCR beta CDR3 regions from RNA transcripts. During a first-round RT-PCR of the TCR CDR3, the HTBI primer set was used. TCRdb redid the calling of the multiplex PCR reads with MiXCR, one entry per CDR3 protein. The table records under 350,000 distinct CDR3 sequences, 17% of them present only once. Germline CDR1 is SGHKS and CDR2 is YYEKEE (reference sequence). The CDR3 loop spans 15 amino acids. V was clipped by 2 bases and J by 6 bases, with 17 bases between them. The record originates from a study of T cells in Graves' hyperthyroidism and ophthalmopathy. Lactation, pregnancy, other autoimmune disease or uncontrolled infection excluded patients. Every diagnosis used clinical symptoms, serum thyroxine and TRAb, thyroid ultrasound and orbital computed tomography. Fresh peripheral blood, approximately 10 ml, was the source of the PBMCs.

The gene calls are TRBV5-5 and TRBJ1-2; D uncertain. This sequence originates from a woman aged 55-70 years with Graves' ophthalmopathy. Material for sequencing was blood. The CDR3 DNA reads as TGTGCCAGCAGCTTAGGGCCTGAGCTAAGGGATGGCTACACCTTC. As protein: CASSLGPELRDGYTF. The variable domain in full, completed from reference TRBV5-5 and TRBJ1-2, reads DAGVTQSPTHLIKTRGQQVTLRCSPISGHKSVSWYQQVLGQGPQFIFQYYEKEERGRGNFPDRFSARQFPNYSSELNVNALLLGDSALYLCASSLGPELRDGYTFGSGTRLTVV.